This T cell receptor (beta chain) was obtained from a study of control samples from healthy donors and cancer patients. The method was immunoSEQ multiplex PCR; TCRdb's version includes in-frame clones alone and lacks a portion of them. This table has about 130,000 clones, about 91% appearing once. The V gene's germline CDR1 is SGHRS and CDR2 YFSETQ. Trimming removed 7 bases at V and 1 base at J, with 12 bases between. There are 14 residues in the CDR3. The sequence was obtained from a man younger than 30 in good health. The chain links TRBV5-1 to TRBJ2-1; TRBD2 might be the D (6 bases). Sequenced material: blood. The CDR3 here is CASSLASSYNEQFF. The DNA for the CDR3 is TGCGCCAGCTCTCTAGCGTCGTCCTACAATGAGCAGTTCTTC.